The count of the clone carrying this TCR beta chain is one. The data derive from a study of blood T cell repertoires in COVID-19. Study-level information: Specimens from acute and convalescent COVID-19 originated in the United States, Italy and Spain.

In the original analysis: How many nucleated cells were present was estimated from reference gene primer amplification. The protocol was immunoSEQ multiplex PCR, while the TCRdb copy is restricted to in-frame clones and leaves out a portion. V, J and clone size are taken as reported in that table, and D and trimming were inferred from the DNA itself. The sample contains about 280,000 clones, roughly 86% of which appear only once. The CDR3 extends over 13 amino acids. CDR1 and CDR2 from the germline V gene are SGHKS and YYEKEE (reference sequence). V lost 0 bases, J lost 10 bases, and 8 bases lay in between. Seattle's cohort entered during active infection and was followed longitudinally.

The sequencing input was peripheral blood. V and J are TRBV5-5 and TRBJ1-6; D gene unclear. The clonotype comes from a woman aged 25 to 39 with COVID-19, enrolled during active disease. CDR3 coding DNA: TGTGCCAGCAGCTTGGGGGTCGGGTCACCCCTCCACTTT. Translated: CASSLGVGSPLHF.